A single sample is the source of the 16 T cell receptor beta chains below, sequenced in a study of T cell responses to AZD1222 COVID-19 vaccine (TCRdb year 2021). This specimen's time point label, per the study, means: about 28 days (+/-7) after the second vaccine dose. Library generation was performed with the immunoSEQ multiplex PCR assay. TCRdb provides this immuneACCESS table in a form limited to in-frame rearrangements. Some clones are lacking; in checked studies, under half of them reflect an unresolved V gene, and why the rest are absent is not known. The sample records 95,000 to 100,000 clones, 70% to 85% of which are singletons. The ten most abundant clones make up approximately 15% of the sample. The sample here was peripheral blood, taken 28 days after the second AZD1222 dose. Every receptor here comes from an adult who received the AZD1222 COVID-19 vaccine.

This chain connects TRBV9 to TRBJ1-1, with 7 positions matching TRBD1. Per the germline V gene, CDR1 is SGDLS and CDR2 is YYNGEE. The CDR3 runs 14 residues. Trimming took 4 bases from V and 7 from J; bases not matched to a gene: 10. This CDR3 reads CASSSRTTGSEAFF. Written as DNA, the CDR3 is TGTGCCAGCAGCTCGAGAACGACAGGGAGTGAAGCTTTCTTT.

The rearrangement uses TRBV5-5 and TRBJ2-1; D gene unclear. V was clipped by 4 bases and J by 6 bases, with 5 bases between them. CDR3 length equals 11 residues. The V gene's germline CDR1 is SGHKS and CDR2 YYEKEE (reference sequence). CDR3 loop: CASSPANEQFF. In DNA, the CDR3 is TGTGCCAGCAGCCCGGCCAATGAGCAGTTCTTC.

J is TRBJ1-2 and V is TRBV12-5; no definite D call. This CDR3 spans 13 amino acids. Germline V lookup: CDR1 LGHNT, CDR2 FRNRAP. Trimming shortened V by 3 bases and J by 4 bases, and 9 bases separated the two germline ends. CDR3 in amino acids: CASGLFQAYGYTF. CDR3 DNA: TGTGCTAGTGGTTTATTCCAGGCCTATGGCTACACCTTC.

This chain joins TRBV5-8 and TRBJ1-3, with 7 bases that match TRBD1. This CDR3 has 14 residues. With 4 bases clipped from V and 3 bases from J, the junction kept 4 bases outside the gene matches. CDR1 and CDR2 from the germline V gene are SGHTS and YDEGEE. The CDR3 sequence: CASSTGDLGNTIYF. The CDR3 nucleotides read TGTGCCAGCAGCACAGGGGATCTTGGAAACACCATATATTTT.

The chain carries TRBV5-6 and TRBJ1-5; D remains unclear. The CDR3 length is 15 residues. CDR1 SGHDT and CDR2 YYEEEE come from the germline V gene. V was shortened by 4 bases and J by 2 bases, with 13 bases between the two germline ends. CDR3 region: CASSGREWGNQPQHF. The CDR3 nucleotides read TGTGCCAGCAGCGGAAGGGAGTGGGGCAATCAGCCCCAGCATTTT.

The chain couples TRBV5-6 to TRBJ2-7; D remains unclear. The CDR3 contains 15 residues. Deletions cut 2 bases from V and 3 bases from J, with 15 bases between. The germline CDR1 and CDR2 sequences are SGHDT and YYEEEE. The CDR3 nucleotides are TGTGCCAGCAGCTTAAGAACTCGACTGGGCTACGAGCAGTACTTC. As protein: CASSLRTRLGYEQYF. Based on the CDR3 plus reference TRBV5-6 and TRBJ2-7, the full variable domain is DAGVTQSPTHLIKTRGQQVTLRCSPKSGHDTVSWYQQALGQGPQFIFQYYEEEERQRGNFPDRFSGHQFPNYSSELNVNALLLGDSALYLCASSLRTRLGYEQYFGPGTRLTVT.

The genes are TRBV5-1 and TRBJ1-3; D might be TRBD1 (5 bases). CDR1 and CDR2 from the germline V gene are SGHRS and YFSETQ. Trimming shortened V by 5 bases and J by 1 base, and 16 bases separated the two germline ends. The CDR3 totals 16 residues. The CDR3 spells CASSRGTVVSGNTIYF. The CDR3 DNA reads TGCGCCAGCAGTCGTGGGACGGTTGTGTCTGGAAACACCATATATTTT.

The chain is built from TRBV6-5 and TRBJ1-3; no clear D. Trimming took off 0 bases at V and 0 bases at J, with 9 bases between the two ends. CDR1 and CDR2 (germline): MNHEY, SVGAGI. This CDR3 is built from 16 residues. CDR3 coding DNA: TGTGCCAGCAGTTACTCAATTCCAGACTCTGGAAACACCATATATTTT. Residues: CASSYSIPDSGNTIYF.

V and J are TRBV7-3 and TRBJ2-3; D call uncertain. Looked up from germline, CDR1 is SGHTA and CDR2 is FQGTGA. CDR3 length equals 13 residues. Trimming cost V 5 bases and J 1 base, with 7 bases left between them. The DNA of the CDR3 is TGTGCCAGCAGCCCCTCGGGCACAGATACGCAGTATTTT. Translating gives CASSPSGTDTQYF.

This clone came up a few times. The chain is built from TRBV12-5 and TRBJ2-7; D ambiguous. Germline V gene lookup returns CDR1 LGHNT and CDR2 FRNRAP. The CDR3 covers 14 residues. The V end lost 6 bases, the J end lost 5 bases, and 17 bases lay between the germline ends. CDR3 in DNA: TGTGCTAGTGGCTACGGCGCCCAGCCCCACGAGCAGTACTTC. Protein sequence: CASGYGAQPHEQYF.

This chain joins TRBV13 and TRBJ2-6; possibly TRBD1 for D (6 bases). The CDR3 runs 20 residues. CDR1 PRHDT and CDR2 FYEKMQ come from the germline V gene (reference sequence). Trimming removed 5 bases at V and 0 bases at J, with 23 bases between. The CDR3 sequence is CASSIRSTGSLFSGANVLTF. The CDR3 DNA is TGTGCCAGCAGCATAAGATCGACAGGTTCCCTTTTCTCTGGGGCCAACGTCCTGACTTTC. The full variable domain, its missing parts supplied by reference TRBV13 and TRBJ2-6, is AAGVIQSPRHLIKEKRETATLKCYPIPRHDTVYWYQQGPGQDPQFLISFYEKMQSDKGSIPDRFSAQQFSDYHSELNMSSLELGDSALYFCASSIRSTGSLFSGANVLTFGAGSRLTVL.

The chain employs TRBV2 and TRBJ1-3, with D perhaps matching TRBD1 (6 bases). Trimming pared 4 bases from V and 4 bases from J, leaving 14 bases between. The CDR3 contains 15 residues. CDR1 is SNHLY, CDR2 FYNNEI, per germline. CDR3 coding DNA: TGTGCCAGCAGTGCCTCGACAGGTTCAGGAAACACCATATATTTT. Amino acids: CASSASTGSGNTIYF.

As DNA, the CDR3 is TGCGCCAGCAGCCAAAGCGCGCTAGTCGGGGGTGAGCAGTTCTTC. Translation: CASSQSALVGGEQFF. The chain recombines TRBV4-3 with TRBJ2-1; tentative D call: TRBD2 (6 bases). The CDR3 consists of 15 residues. Germline values: CDR1 LGHNA, CDR2 YSLEER. Trimming took off 2 bases at V and 9 bases at J, with 17 bases between the two ends.

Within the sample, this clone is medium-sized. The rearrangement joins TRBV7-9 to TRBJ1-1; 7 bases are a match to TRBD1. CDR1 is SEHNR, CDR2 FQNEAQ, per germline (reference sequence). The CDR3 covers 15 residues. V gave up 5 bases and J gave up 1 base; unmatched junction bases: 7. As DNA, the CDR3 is TGTGCCAGCAGCCCTACCGGGACAGCGAACACTGAAGCTTTCTTT. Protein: CASSPTGTANTEAFF.

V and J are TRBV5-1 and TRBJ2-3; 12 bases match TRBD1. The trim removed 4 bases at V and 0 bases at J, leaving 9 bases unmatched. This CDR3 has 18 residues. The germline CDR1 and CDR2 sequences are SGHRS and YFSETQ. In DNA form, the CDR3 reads TGCGCCAGCAGCGTAACCGGGACAGGGGGCAGAAGCACAGATACGCAGTATTTT. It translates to CASSVTGTGGRSTDTQYF.

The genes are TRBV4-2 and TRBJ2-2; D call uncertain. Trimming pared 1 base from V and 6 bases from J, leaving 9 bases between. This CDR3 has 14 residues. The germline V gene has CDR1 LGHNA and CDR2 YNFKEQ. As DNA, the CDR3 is TGTGCCAGCAGCCAAGTAGAGCGCCCCGGGGAGCTGTTTTTT. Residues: CASSQVERPGELFF.